This TCR beta chain originates from a study of response to subunit inactivated influenza vaccine. General study results and limits: Few additional T cells are recruited per seasonal influenza vaccination, authors suggested.

Using its own MiXCR run on the RT-PCR reads, TCRdb lists one record per CDR3 protein. The sample has 500,000 to 600,000 distinct CDR3 sequences; 12% are singletons. This clonotype was counted ten times or more. The antigen remains undetermined. J was trimmed by 4 bases and V by 5 bases; bases with no gene match: 6. This CDR3 is built from 14 residues. Germline V gene data show CDR1 as DFQATT and CDR2 as SNEGSKA (reference sequence). The chain is built from TRBV20-1 and TRBJ1-5; 9 nucleotides line up with TRBD1. The receptor was derived from a man in his fifties or sixties who received an inactivated influenza vaccine. The source material was PBMCs from blood, sampled on the day of vaccination. The CDR3 spells CSAQPGTGNQPQHF. CDR3 DNA sequence: TGCAGTGCTCAACCCGGGACAGGGAATCAGCCCCAGCATTTT.